Listed below are T cell receptor beta chains from one sample, sequenced in a study of blood T cell repertoires in COVID-19. Here immunoSEQ multiplex PCR was the method, and the copy in TCRdb shows in-frame clones only, minus some. The repertoire includes approximately 100,000 clones, around 84% of them detected once, and 35% to 45% sits in the top ten. The sequencing sample was made of peripheral blood. The receptors come from a man older than 75 with acute or convalescent COVID-19. The CDR3 runs from the conserved cysteine through the conserved F or W. Fields, in order: V gene, D gene, clone size, J gene, CDR3 DNA, CDR3 protein. The D gene is left open where the match is weak. Size is omitted from some rows. Given values are once, few, many or a class for expanded clones.

>TRBV28|TRBD2|.|TRBJ2-5
TGTGCCAGCTTTGGGAGGGCCTATGAGACCCAGTACTTC
CASFGRAYETQYF
>TRBV5-4|TRBD1|.|TRBJ2-3
TGTGCCAGCAAAAAGGACAGGTTAGGTACAGATACGCAGTATTTT
CASKKDRLGTDTQYF
>TRBV28|.|.|TRBJ2-1
TGTGCCAGCAGTACCCGGACAGACTCCTTCGGCAATGAGCAGTTCTTC
CASSTRTDSFGNEQFF
>TRBV5-1|TRBD1|once|TRBJ2-5
TGCGCCAGCAGCAAAGGACAGGTGGGGGAAGAGACCCAGTACTTC
CASSKGQVGEETQYF
>TRBV27|TRBD1|once|TRBJ1-2
TGTGCCAGCAGTTTGACGGGACAGGGAGGTGGCTACACCTTC
CASSLTGQGGGYTF
>TRBV19|TRBD1|.|TRBJ1-5
TGTGCCAGTAGGACGACAGGGATTCTTCATCAGCCCCAGCATTTT
CASRTTGILHQPQHF
>TRBV15|.|.|TRBJ1-2
TGTGCCACCAGCAGACCGACGGGGGGCTACACCTTC
CATSRPTGGYTF
>TRBV4-3|TRBD2|.|TRBJ2-3
TGCGCCAGCAGCCCCGGGACTAGCGGGAGGGCAGATACGCAGTATTTT
CASSPGTSGRADTQYF
>TRBV7-2|.|.|TRBJ2-7
TGTGCCAGCAGCTTAGTGGCAGGGGCCTACGAGCAGTACTTC
CASSLVAGAYEQYF
>TRBV9|.|once|TRBJ1-3
TGTGCCAGCACGCGATCCTCTGGAAACACCATATATTTT
CASTRSSGNTIYF